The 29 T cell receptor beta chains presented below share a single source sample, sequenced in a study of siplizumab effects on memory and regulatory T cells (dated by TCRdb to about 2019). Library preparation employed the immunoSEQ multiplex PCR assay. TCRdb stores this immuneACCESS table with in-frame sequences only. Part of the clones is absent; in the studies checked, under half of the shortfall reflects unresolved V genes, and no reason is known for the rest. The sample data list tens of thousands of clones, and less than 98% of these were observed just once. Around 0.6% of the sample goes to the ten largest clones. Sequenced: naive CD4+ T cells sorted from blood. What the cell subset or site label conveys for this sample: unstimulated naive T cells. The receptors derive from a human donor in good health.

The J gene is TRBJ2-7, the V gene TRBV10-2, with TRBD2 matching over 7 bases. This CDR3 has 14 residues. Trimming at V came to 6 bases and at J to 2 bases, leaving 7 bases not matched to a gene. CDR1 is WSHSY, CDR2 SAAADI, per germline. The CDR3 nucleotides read TGCGCCAGCAGGGAGACCCTAGCGGCCTACGAGCAGTACTTC. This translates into CASRETLAAYEQYF.

The chain's CDR3 is CASSDAGVGYTF. The CDR3 DNA reads as TGTGCCAGTAGTGACGCAGGGGTTGGCTACACCTTC. The gene calls are TRBV19 and TRBJ1-2, with D possibly TRBD1 on 6 matching bases. CDR3 size: 12 residues. Trimming took off 5 bases at V and 7 bases at J, with 11 bases between the two ends. From germline, CDR1 is LNHDA and CDR2 SQIVND (reference sequence).

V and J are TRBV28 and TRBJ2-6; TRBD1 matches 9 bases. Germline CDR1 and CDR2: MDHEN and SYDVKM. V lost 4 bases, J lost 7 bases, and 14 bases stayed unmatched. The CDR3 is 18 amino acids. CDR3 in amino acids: CASSSPGTGFPAANVLTF. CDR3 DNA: TGTGCCAGCAGTTCCCCCGGGACAGGGTTCCCAGCAGCCAACGTCCTGACTTTC.

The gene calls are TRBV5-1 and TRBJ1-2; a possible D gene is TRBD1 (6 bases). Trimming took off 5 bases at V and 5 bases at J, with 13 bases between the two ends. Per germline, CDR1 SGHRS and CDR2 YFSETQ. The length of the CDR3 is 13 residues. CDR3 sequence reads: CASSPDREYGYTF. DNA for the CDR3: TGCGCCAGCAGTCCGGACAGAGAATATGGCTACACCTTC.

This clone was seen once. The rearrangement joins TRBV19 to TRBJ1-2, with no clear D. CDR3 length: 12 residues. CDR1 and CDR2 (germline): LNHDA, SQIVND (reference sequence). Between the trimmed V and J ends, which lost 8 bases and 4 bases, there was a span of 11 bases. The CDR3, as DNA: TGTGCCAGTCGCGGCCTCCCCTATGGCTACACCTTC. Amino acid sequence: CASRGLPYGYTF.

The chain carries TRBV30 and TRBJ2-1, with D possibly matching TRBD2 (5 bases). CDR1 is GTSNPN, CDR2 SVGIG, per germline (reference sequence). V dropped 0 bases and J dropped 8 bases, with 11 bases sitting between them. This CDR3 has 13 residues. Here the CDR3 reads CAWSVQLEDEQFF. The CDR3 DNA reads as TGTGCCTGGAGTGTTCAGTTGGAGGATGAGCAGTTCTTC.

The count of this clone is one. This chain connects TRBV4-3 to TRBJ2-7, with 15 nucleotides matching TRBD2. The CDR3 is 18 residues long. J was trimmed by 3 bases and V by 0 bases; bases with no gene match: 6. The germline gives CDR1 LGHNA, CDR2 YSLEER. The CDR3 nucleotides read TGCGCCAGCAGCCAAGATCGAGGGACTAGCGGGAGGAACTACGAGCAGTACTTC. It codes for CASSQDRGTSGRNYEQYF.

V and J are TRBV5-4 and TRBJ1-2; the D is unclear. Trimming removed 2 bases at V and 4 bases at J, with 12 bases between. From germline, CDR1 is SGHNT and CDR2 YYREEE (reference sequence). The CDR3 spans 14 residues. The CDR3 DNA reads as TGTGCCAGCAGCTTAGTTGGGGAGTCCTATGGCTACACCTTC. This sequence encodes CASSLVGESYGYTF.

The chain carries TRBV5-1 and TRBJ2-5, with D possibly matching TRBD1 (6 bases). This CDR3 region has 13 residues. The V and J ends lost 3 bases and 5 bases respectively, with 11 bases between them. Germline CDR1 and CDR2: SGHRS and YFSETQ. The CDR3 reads CASSSQGRETQYF. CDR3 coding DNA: TGCGCCAGCAGCTCACAGGGTAGGGAGACCCAGTACTTC.

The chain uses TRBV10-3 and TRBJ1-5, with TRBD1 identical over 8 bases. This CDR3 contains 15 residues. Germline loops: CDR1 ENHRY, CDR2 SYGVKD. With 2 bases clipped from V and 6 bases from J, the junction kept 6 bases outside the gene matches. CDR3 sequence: CAISEGEQGGQPQHF. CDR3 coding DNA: TGTGCCATCAGTGAGGGGGAACAGGGGGGTCAGCCCCAGCATTTT.

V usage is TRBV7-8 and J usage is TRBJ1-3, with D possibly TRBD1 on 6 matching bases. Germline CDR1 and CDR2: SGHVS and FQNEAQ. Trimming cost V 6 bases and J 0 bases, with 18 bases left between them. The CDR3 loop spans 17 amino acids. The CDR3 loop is CASSPTRAGDSGNTIYF. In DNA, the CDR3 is TGTGCCAGCAGTCCGACTAGGGCAGGGGACTCTGGAAACACCATATATTTT.

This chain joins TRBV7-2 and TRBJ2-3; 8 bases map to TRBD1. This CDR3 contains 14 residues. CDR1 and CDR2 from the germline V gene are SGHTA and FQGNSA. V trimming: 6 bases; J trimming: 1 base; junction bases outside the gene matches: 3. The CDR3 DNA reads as TGTGCCAGCAGACCGACAGGGGGCACAGATACGCAGTATTTT. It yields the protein CASRPTGGTDTQYF.

This CDR3 is CASTGDSLNEKLFF. The CDR3 DNA sequence: TGTGCCAGCACCGGGGACAGCCTTAATGAAAAACTGTTTTTT. The genes are TRBV9 and TRBJ1-4; 7 nucleotides agree with TRBD1. CDR3 size: 14 residues. Germline loops: CDR1 SGDLS, CDR2 YYNGEE. Unmatched junction bases numbered 6, after V lost 6 bases and J lost 4 bases. The full variable domain, its missing parts supplied by reference TRBV9 and TRBJ1-4, is DSGVTQTPKHLITATGQRVTLRCSPRSGDLSVYWYQQSLDQGLQFLIQYYNGEERAKGNILERFSAQQFPDLHSELNLSSLELGDSALYFCASTGDSLNEKLFFGSGTQLSVL.

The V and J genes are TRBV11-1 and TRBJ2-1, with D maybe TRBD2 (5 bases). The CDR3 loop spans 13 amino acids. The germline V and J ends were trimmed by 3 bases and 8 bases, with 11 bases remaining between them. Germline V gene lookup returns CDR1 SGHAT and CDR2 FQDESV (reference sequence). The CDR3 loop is CASSFVTTDEQFF. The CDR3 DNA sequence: TGTGCCAGCAGCTTTGTGACTACGGATGAGCAGTTCTTC.

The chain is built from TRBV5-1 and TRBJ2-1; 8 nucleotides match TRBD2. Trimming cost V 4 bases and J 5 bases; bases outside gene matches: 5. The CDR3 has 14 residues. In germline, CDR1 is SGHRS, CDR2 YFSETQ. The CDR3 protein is CASSGTRLDNEQFF. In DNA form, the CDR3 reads TGCGCCAGCAGCGGGACTAGGTTGGACAATGAGCAGTTCTTC. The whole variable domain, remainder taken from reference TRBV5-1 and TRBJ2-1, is KAGVTQTPRYLIKTRGQQVTLSCSPISGHRSVSWYQQTPGQGLQFLFEYFSETQRNKGNFPGRFSGRQFSNSRSEMNVSTLELGDSALYLCASSGTRLDNEQFFGPGTRLTVL.

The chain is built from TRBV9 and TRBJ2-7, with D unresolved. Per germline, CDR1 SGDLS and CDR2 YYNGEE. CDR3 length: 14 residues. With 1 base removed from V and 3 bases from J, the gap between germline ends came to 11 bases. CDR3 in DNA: TGTGCCAGCAGCGTAAACGTGGGTTACTACGAGCAGTACTTC. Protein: CASSVNVGYYEQYF.

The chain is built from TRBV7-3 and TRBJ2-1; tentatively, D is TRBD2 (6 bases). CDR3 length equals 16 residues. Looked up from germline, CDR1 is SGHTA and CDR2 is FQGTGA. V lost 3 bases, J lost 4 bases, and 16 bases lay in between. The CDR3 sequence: CASSFGKGLTYNEQFF. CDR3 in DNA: TGTGCCAGCAGCTTCGGAAAGGGACTTACTTACAATGAGCAGTTCTTC.

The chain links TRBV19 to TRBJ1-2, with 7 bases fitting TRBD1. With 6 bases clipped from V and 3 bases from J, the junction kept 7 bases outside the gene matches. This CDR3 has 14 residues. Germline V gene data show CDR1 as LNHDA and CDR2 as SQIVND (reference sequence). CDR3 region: CASRRQGFYYGYTF. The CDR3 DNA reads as TGTGCCAGTAGGAGACAGGGCTTCTACTATGGCTACACCTTC.

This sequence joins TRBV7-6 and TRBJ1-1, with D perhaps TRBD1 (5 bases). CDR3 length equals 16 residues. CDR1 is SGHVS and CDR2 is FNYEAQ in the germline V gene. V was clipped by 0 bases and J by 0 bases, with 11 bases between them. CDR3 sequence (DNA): TGTGCCAGCAGCTTAGCCCCCGGGACGGTGAACACTGAAGCTTTCTTT. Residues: CASSLAPGTVNTEAFF.

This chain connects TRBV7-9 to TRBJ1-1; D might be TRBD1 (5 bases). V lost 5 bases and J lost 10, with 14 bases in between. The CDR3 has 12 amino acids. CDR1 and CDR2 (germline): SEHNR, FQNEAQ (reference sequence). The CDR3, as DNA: TGTGCCAGCAGCCCAGGGTTGGCATCAGCTTTCTTT. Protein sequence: CASSPGLASAFF.

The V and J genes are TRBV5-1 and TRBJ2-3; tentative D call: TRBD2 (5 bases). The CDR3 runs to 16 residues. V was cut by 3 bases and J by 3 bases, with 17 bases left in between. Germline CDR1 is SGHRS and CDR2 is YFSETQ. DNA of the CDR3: TGCGCCAGCAGCTCCATAGCCTCGGGAAGGACAGATACGCAGTATTTT. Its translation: CASSSIASGRTDTQYF.

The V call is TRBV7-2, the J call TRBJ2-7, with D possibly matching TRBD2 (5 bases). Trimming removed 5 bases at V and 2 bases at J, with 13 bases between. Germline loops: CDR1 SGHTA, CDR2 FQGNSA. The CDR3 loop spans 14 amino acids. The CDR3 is CASSPVAGAYEQYF. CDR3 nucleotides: TGTGCCAGCAGCCCGGTCGCGGGCGCCTACGAGCAGTACTTC.

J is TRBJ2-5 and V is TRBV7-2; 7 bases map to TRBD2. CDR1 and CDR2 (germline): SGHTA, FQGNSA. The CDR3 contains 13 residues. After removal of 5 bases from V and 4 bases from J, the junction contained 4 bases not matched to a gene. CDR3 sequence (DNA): TGTGCCAGCAGCGCGGGGGTCCCAGAGACCCAGTACTTC. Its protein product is CASSAGVPETQYF.

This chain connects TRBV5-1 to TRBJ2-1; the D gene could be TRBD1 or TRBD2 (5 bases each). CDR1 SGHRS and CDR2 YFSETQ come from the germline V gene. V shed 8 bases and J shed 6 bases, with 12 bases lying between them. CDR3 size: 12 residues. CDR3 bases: TGCGCCAGGATGGGACGCGTCAATGAGCAGTTCTTC. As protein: CARMGRVNEQFF.

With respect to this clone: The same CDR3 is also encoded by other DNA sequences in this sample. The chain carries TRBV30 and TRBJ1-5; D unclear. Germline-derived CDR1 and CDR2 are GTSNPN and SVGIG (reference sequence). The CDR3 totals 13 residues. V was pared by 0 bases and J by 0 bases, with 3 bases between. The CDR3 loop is CAWSVDSNQPQHF. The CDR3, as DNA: TGTGCCTGGAGTGTGGATAGCAATCAGCCCCAGCATTTT.

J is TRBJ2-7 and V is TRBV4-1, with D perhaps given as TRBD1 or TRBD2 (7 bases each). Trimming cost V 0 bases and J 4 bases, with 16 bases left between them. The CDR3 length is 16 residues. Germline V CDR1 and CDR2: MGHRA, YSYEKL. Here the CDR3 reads CASSQDFPRGGYEQYF. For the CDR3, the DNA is TGCGCCAGCAGCCAAGATTTCCCCAGGGGGGGGTACGAGCAGTACTTC.

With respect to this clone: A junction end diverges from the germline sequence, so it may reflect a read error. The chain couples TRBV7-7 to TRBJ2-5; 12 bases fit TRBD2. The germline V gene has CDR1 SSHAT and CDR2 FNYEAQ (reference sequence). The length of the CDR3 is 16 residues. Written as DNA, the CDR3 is TGTGCTAGCAGCTCTCGCGGGACTAGCGGGTCGGAGACCCAGTACTTC. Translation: CASSSRGTSGSETQYF.

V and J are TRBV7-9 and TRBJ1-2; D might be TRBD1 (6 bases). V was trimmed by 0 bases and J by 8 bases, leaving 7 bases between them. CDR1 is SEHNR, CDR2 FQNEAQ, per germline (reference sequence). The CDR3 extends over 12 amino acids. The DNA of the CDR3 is TGTGCCAGCAGCTTAGCGGACAGCGGCTACACCTTC. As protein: CASSLADSGYTF.

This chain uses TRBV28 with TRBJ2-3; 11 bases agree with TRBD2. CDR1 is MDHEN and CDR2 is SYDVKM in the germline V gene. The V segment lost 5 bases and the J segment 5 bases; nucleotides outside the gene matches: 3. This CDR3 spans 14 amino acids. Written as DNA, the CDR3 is TGTGCCAGCAGTCCCGGACTAGCGGGAGATACGCAGTATTTT. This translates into CASSPGLAGDTQYF. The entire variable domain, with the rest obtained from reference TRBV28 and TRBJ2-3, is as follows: DVKVTQSSRYLVKRTGEKVFLECVQDMDHENMFWYRQDPGLGLRLIYFSYDVKMKEKGDIPEGYSVSREKKERFSLILESASTNQTSMYLCASSPGLAGDTQYFGPGTRLTVL.